The T cell receptor beta chain described here comes from a study of T cell responses to AZD1222 COVID-19 vaccine. Study results and limitations: Without day 14 samples, only post-peak T cell repertoires were studied.

This table comes from immunoSEQ multiplex PCR, and its TCRdb copy is limited to in-frame clones, with some not included. The data hold about 120,000 clones, with roughly 92% observed a single time. V lost 1 base and J lost 2; bases outside the gene matches: 10. The CDR3 length is 17 residues. CDR1 is MNHNS and CDR2 is SASEGT in the germline V gene. This clone showed up just once. Its antigen is not identified. The V gene is TRBV6-1, the J gene TRBJ2-7, with TRBD2 identical over 8 bases. The sample consisted of peripheral blood, taken 28 days after the second AZD1222 dose. The receptor comes from an adult who received the AZD1222 COVID-19 vaccine. CDR3 amino acids: CASSEEGSAGAAYEQYF. CDR3 sequence (DNA): TGTGCCAGCAGTGAAGAAGGCTCAGCGGGAGCCGCCTACGAGCAGTACTTC.